This section outlines one T cell receptor beta chain sequence together with its context. Per germline, CDR1 SEHNR and CDR2 FQNEAQ (reference sequence). The CDR3 has 18 amino acids. V was clipped by 4 bases and J by 1 base, with 22 bases between them. This entry is derived from a study of control samples from healthy donors and cancer patients. TCRdb's table, derived via immunoSEQ multiplex PCR, lists solely in-frame clones and lacks some. This table has around 130,000 clones, about 88% appearing once. The receptor was derived from a man aged 50-59 years in good health. Sequencing was carried out using blood. This chain connects TRBV7-9 to TRBJ2-5, with D perhaps TRBD2 (7 bases). CDR3 sequence: CASSSGLGGPGSQETQYF. The DNA of the CDR3 is TGTGCCAGCAGCTCGGGGTTGGGGGGGCCCGGCTCCCAAGAGACCCAGTACTTC.